Below are 20 T cell receptor beta chains sequenced from a single sample in a study of blood T cell dynamics during melanoma immunotherapy. Time point denoted: pre-treatment baseline. Clones were read by immunoSEQ multiplex PCR, and TCRdb kept only the in-frame ones, dropping some. The data show more than 8,500 clones, 80% to 90% seen once. Sample: blood, taken from a patient treated with checkpoint blockade. These TCRs come from a human donor with melanoma.

V usage is TRBV7-9 and J usage is TRBJ2-1; 9 nucleotides match TRBD2. V was clipped by 3 bases and J by 4 bases; unmatched bases: 7. In germline, CDR1 is SEHNR, CDR2 FQNEAQ (reference sequence). The length of the CDR3 is 16 residues. CDR3 sequence reads: CASSFRLAVIYNEQFF. CDR3 in DNA: TGTGCCAGCAGCTTCCGACTAGCGGTGATTTACAATGAGCAGTTCTTC.

The chain is built from TRBV11-3 and TRBJ2-3; 7 bases agree with TRBD2. J gave up 2 bases and V 3 bases, and 5 bases lay outside the gene matches. Germline-derived CDR1 and CDR2 are SGHNT and YENEEA. The CDR3 runs 15 residues. The CDR3 spells CASSLLRGSTDTQYF. In DNA form, the CDR3 reads TGTGCCAGCAGCTTGCTGCGGGGGTCCACAGATACGCAGTATTTT.

V gene TRBV6-5 combines with J gene TRBJ2-3; D gene unclear. The CDR3 has 13 amino acids. Germline V gene lookup returns CDR1 MNHEY and CDR2 SVGAGI. Trimming cost V 11 bases and J 1 base, with 13 bases left between them. The CDR3 DNA sequence: TGTGCCGTAAGGGTTATCGGCACAGATACGCAGTATTTT. It translates to CAVRVIGTDTQYF.

This chain uses TRBV19 with TRBJ1-4; D not certain. Germline V gives CDR1 LNHDA, CDR2 SQIVND (reference sequence). Trimming pared 5 bases from V and 2 bases from J, leaving 18 bases between. The CDR3 contains 17 residues. CDR3 coding DNA: TGTGCCAGTAGTCCCAGGACCCCAAGGTCCACTAATGAAAAACTGTTTTTT. Amino acids: CASSPRTPRSTNEKLFF.

The rearrangement joins TRBV2 to TRBJ1-1; D perhaps matches TRBD1 (5 bases). Germline loops: CDR1 SNHLY, CDR2 FYNNEI. The CDR3 covers 12 residues. Trimming removed 5 bases at V and 4 bases at J, with 8 bases between. CDR3 in amino acids: CASSQGGTEAFF. Written as DNA, the CDR3 is TGTGCCAGCAGTCAGGGTGGCACTGAAGCTTTCTTT.

The V gene is TRBV7-2, the J gene TRBJ2-7, with D uncertain. Trimming pared 4 bases from V and 0 bases from J, leaving 10 bases between. Germline lookup yields CDR1 SGHTA and CDR2 FQGNSA. The CDR3 totals 14 residues. The CDR3 DNA sequence: TGTGCCAGCAGCTCGGTCCTGAGCTCCTACGAGCAGTACTTC. It translates to CASSSVLSSYEQYF.

This clone was counted once. Other nucleotide sequences in the sample specify the same CDR3. The V call is TRBV30, the J call TRBJ1-6; a possible D gene is TRBD1 (5 bases). Germline CDR1 reads GTSNPN; CDR2 reads SVGIG (reference sequence). With 5 bases removed from V and 11 bases from J, the gap between germline ends came to 25 bases. CDR3 length equals 16 residues. The CDR3 nucleotides are TGTGCCTGGGGAAGGCTAGGGACGGGGGATTCGGCACCCCTCCACTTT. Its protein product is CAWGRLGTGDSAPLHF.

The rearrangement uses TRBV5-1 and TRBJ1-4; perhaps TRBD1 as D (5 bases). The CDR3 spans 14 residues. CDR1 is SGHRS, CDR2 YFSETQ, per germline. V lost 1 base and J 7 bases, leaving 11 bases between the germline ends. The CDR3 DNA sequence: TGCGCCAGCAGCTTGACCGGGACCGCTGAAAAACTGTTTTTT. Translating it yields CASSLTGTAEKLFF.

The chain links TRBV2 to TRBJ1-4, with 7 bases lining up with TRBD1. The J segment lost 8 bases and the V segment lost 2 bases, leaving 8 bases of the junction unmatched. The CDR3 has 15 amino acids. Germline CDR1 reads SNHLY; CDR2 reads FYNNEI. CDR3 nucleotide sequence: TGTGCCAGCAGTGAAACAGGGGTGAGGGAAGAAAAACTGTTTTTT. Encoded protein: CASSETGVREEKLFF.

There are a few counts of this clone. The V and J genes are TRBV30 and TRBJ1-5; possibly TRBD1 for D (5 bases). CDR1 and CDR2 from the germline V gene are GTSNPN and SVGIG (reference sequence). The ends were cut back, 2 bases at V and 1 base at J, with 12 bases in the middle. There are 15 residues in the CDR3. Here the CDR3 DNA reads TGTGCCTGGAGTTTAGAGGGACGGAGCAATCAGCCCCAGCATTTT. This gives the protein CAWSLEGRSNQPQHF.

The V call is TRBV7-9, the J call TRBJ2-3, with TRBD2 matching over 11 bases. V lost 5 bases and J lost 1; bases outside the gene matches: 8. This CDR3 is built from 17 residues. Germline CDR1 SEHNR, CDR2 FQNEAQ (reference sequence). CDR3 sequence (DNA): TGTGCCAGCAGCGACACGACTAGCGGGGACGGCACAGATACGCAGTATTTT. The encoded protein is CASSDTTSGDGTDTQYF.

J is TRBJ1-5 and V is TRBV19, with TRBD1 matching 9 bases. The CDR3 consists of 14 residues. J lost 6 bases, V lost 6 bases, and 6 bases had no gene match. Germline lookup yields CDR1 LNHDA and CDR2 SQIVND (reference sequence). CDR3 in amino acids: CASSGTGGPQPQHF. In nucleotides, the CDR3 is TGTGCCAGTAGCGGAACAGGGGGCCCTCAGCCCCAGCATTTT.

This chain links TRBV11-3 with TRBJ1-1; D unclear. The length of the CDR3 is 13 residues. The V and J ends lost 5 bases and 8 bases respectively, with 15 bases between them. CDR1 and CDR2 (germline): SGHNT, YENEEA. CDR3 bases: TGTGCCAGCAGCCCGTCGAACTTAGGCGAAGCTTTCTTT. It yields the protein CASSPSNLGEAFF.

The chain employs TRBV4-2 and TRBJ2-7; 11 bases align to TRBD2. CDR1 and CDR2 (germline): LGHNA, YNFKEQ. Trimming took 0 bases from V and 2 from J; bases not matched to a gene: 3. This CDR3 spans 16 amino acids. For the CDR3, the DNA is TGTGCCAGCAGCCAAGACGGGACTAGCGGAACCTACGAGCAGTACTTC. It specifies CASSQDGTSGTYEQYF.

The chain has TRBV6-5 and TRBJ2-7, with D unclear. The CDR3 sequence is 15 residues long. Between the trimmed V and J ends, which lost 6 bases and 6 bases, there was a span of 21 bases. Germline CDR1 is MNHEY and CDR2 is SVGAGI. The CDR3 loop is CASRKRLRYLREQYF. The DNA of the CDR3 is TGTGCCAGCAGGAAACGGCTGCGCTACCTACGCGAGCAGTACTTC.

V and J are TRBV5-6 and TRBJ2-1; possibly TRBD1 for D (5 bases). V was trimmed by 1 base and J by 0 bases, leaving 8 bases between them. CDR3 length: 15 residues. Germline CDR1 and CDR2: SGHDT and YYEEEE. The CDR3 loop is CASSLSGYSYNEQFF. CDR3 nucleotide sequence: TGTGCCAGCAGCTTGTCAGGGTACTCCTACAATGAGCAGTTCTTC. The full variable domain, with the rest looked up from reference TRBV5-6 and TRBJ2-1, is DAGVTQSPTHLIKTRGQQVTLRCSPKSGHDTVSWYQQALGQGPQFIFQYYEEEERQRGNFPDRFSGHQFPNYSSELNVNALLLGDSALYLCASSLSGYSYNEQFFGPGTRLTVL.

The chain uses TRBV19 and TRBJ1-5; D is uncertain. The CDR3 contains 14 residues. Germline loops: CDR1 LNHDA, CDR2 SQIVND (reference sequence). The V end lost 1 base, the J end lost 6 bases, and 10 bases lay between the germline ends. CDR3 loop: CASSIASSRQPQHF. In nucleotides, the CDR3 is TGTGCCAGTAGTATAGCCTCTTCGCGTCAGCCCCAGCATTTT.

The chain links TRBV9 to TRBJ2-5, with 9 nucleotides matching TRBD2. The germline CDR1 and CDR2 sequences are SGDLS and YYNGEE. The CDR3 runs to 18 residues. The V gene end was trimmed by 4 bases and the J gene end by 1 base; junction bases not matched to a gene: 14. The CDR3, as DNA: TGTGCCAGCAGCCTACGAGGTAGCGGGGGCGATGTCCAAGAGACCCAGTACTTC. Its protein is CASSLRGSGGDVQETQYF.

This clone has a handful of counts. The chain links TRBV4-1 to TRBJ1-4, with a tentative D call TRBD1 (5 bases). From germline, CDR1 is MGHRA and CDR2 YSYEKL. The CDR3 contains 16 residues. The V and J ends lost 0 bases and 3 bases respectively, with 11 bases between them. The CDR3 DNA is TGCGCCAGCAGCCAAGATAACAGGATCTCTAATGAAAAACTGTTTTTT. Encoded protein: CASSQDNRISNEKLFF.

V gene TRBV6-5 combines with J gene TRBJ1-2; 8 bases are a match to TRBD1. This CDR3 region has 13 residues. Germline loops: CDR1 MNHEY, CDR2 SVGAGI. The J segment lost 6 bases and the V segment lost 2 bases, leaving 2 bases of the junction unmatched. This CDR3 is CASSYLTGDGYTF. For the CDR3, the DNA is TGTGCCAGCAGTTACCTGACAGGGGATGGCTACACCTTC.